These 25 T cell receptor beta chains share one sample of origin, sequenced in a study of shared clonotypes between healthy human individuals. The method was immunoSEQ multiplex PCR; TCRdb's version includes in-frame clones alone and lacks a portion of them. The sample contains millions of clones, about 93% of which appear only once. In the naive CD8 group, cells lacked CD45RO and were positively selected for CCR7, so terminally differentiated effector memory CD45RA+ cells were left out. Sample: naive CD8+ T cells from PBMCs. Source of these receptors: a man aged 18 to 35 in good health. Some clones in this sample may be carry-over from other donors' samples.

The chain employs TRBV4-1 and TRBJ2-2, with 7 bases fitting TRBD1. The CDR3 sequence is 15 residues long. The ends lost 5 bases at V and 0 bases at J; junction bases unmatched: 3. CDR1 is MGHRA, CDR2 YSYEKL, per germline. CDR3 coding DNA: TGCGCCAGCAGCACAGGGACAGCGAACACCGGGGAGCTGTTTTTT. Translating gives CASSTGTANTGELFF.

The chain recombines TRBV5-6 with TRBJ2-7; TRBD1 is a possible D gene (6 bases). Germline values: CDR1 SGHDT, CDR2 YYEEEE. The CDR3 contains 13 residues. V was shortened by 3 bases and J by 4 bases, with 11 bases between the two germline ends. The CDR3 loop reads CASSYREAYEQYF. The CDR3 DNA follows: TGTGCCAGCAGCTACAGGGAAGCTTACGAGCAGTACTTC.

CDR3 sequence reads: CASSLGEGRAPSGANVLTF. DNA of the CDR3: TGCGCCAGCAGCTTGGGCGAGGGCAGGGCCCCCTCTGGGGCCAACGTCCTGACTTTC. J is TRBJ2-6 and V is TRBV5-1; either TRBD1 or TRBD2 may fit D (5 bases each). CDR1 and CDR2 (germline): SGHRS, YFSETQ. The CDR3 sequence is 19 residues long. V lost 0 bases to trimming and J lost 0 bases, with 16 bases between them.

This clone was observed a single time. The chain has TRBV5-4 and TRBJ2-3; D unresolved. The CDR3 runs 15 residues. The germline CDR1 and CDR2 sequences are SGHNT and YYREEE (reference sequence). The germline V and J ends were trimmed by 0 bases and 1 base, with 9 bases remaining between them. CDR3 loop: CASSLAQTRTDTQYF. CDR3 nucleotides: TGTGCCAGCAGCTTGGCACAGACCCGCACAGATACGCAGTATTTT. The full variable domain, its missing parts supplied by reference TRBV5-4 and TRBJ2-3, is ETGVTQSPTHLIKTRGQQVTLRCSSQSGHNTVSWYQQALGQGPQFIFQYYREEENGRGNFPPRFSGLQFPNYSSELNVNALELDDSALYLCASSLAQTRTDTQYFGPGTRLTVL.

The chain couples TRBV27 to TRBJ1-2, with no clear D. Germline values: CDR1 MNHEY, CDR2 SMNVEV (reference sequence). CDR3 length equals 11 residues. V dropped 6 bases and J dropped 6 bases, with 8 bases sitting between them. The CDR3 DNA reads TGTGCCAGCAGCTCCCCCGATGGCTACACCTTC. Encoded protein: CASSSPDGYTF.

The rearrangement links TRBV11-2 to TRBJ1-2, with D unclear. V dropped 5 bases and J dropped 8 bases, with 9 bases sitting between them. From germline, CDR1 is SGHAT and CDR2 FQNNGV. There are 11 residues in the CDR3. This CDR3 is CASSPLRGYTF. DNA for the CDR3: TGTGCCAGCAGCCCCTTAAGGGGCTACACCTTC.

This chain joins TRBV2 and TRBJ1-2; a possible D gene is TRBD1 (5 bases). The CDR3 is 11 amino acids. Germline assignment: CDR1 SNHLY and CDR2 FYNNEI. Trimming took off 9 bases at V and 8 bases at J, with 13 bases between the two ends. The CDR3 DNA sequence: TGTGCCAGGAGGGGTAACAACGGCTACACCTTC. Translated, it gives CARRGNNGYTF.

The J gene is TRBJ1-5, the V gene TRBV15; 8 positions match TRBD1. CDR1 and CDR2 from the germline V gene are LNHNV and YYDKDF (reference sequence). The CDR3 is 19 amino acids. Losses at the gene ends were 0 bases for V and 0 bases for J; bases not matched to a gene: 10. The CDR3 reads CATSREMDREDYSNQPQHF. The CDR3 region has the DNA TGTGCCACCAGCAGAGAAATGGACAGGGAGGACTATAGCAATCAGCCCCAGCATTTT.

The chain combines TRBV27 with TRBJ2-7, with D unclear. This CDR3 region has 16 residues. Deletions cut 6 bases from V and 5 bases from J, with 23 bases between. The germline V gene has CDR1 MNHEY and CDR2 SMNVEV (reference sequence). The CDR3 here is CASSSRVVRALDEQYF. The CDR3 DNA reads TGTGCCAGCAGCTCCCGGGTGGTACGGGCCCTAGACGAGCAGTACTTC.

CDR3 in DNA: TGCGCCAGCAGCCCCGGCTCCAGGGTCGAAGAGCAGTACTTC. It encodes CASSPGSRVEEQYF. The chain carries TRBV4-1 and TRBJ2-7, with D perhaps matching TRBD1 (5 bases). Trimming left V 4 bases short and J 7 bases short, with 17 bases between. The CDR3 has 14 amino acids. In germline, CDR1 is MGHRA, CDR2 YSYEKL.

The chain links TRBV6-1 to TRBJ1-2; D may be TRBD1 (5 bases). With 6 bases removed from V and 6 bases from J, the gap between germline ends came to 20 bases. This CDR3 has 15 amino acids. Germline assignment: CDR1 MNHNS and CDR2 SASEGT. The DNA for the CDR3 is TGTGCCAGCAGCCGAAGACTAGAGGGGCAGCATGGCTACACCTTC. Residues: CASSRRLEGQHGYTF.

Points on this clone: This specimen includes other DNA sequences encoding the same CDR3. The chain uses TRBV27 and TRBJ2-5; 12 nucleotides line up with TRBD2. V lost 5 bases, J lost 1 base, and 2 bases stayed unmatched. The CDR3 totals 15 residues. CDR1 MNHEY and CDR2 SMNVEV come from the germline V gene (reference sequence). CDR3 DNA: TGTGCCAGCAGTCCGACTAGCGGGGGCCAAGAGACCCAGTACTTC. Protein: CASSPTSGGQETQYF.

This clone was observed a single time. The chain is built from TRBV6-5 and TRBJ2-7; D gene unclear. CDR1 and CDR2 from the germline V gene are MNHEY and SVGAGI. The CDR3 covers 14 residues. Trimming took 6 bases from V and 4 from J, leaving 16 bases between them. The CDR3 sequence is CASSPDGVFYEQYF. DNA for the CDR3: TGTGCCAGCAGCCCCGACGGAGTGTTTTACGAGCAGTACTTC.

V is TRBV28 and J is TRBJ1-2; no clear D gene. Germline CDR1 is MDHEN and CDR2 is SYDVKM. CDR3 length: 15 amino acids. V was cut by 5 bases and J by 4 bases, with 17 bases left in between. DNA of the CDR3: TGTGCCAGCAGTGCATCAACGACGGGAATCTATGGCTACACCTTC. Amino acids: CASSASTTGIYGYTF.

The chain employs TRBV27 and TRBJ1-1; TRBD1 agrees at 8 bases. Trimming took 2 bases from V and 4 from J; bases not matched to a gene: 3. CDR1 is MNHEY, CDR2 SMNVEV, per germline (reference sequence). This CDR3 spans 14 amino acids. The CDR3 loop is CASSLQTGGTEAFF. The CDR3 DNA reads as TGTGCCAGCAGTTTACAAACAGGGGGCACTGAAGCTTTCTTT.

This sequence joins TRBV29-1 and TRBJ1-2, with no clear D. The germline V gene encodes CDR1 SQVTM and CDR2 ANQGSEA. This CDR3 is built from 15 residues. Trimming stripped 2 bases from V and 8 bases from J, with 21 bases between. The CDR3 region is CSVELLGLGSGGYTF. In DNA, the CDR3 is TGCAGCGTTGAACTCCTTGGACTGGGTTCGGGGGGCTACACCTTC.

The J gene is TRBJ2-5, the V gene TRBV4-1; 8 nucleotides line up with TRBD1. This CDR3 spans 14 amino acids. V gave up 1 base and J gave up 4 bases; unmatched junction bases: 2. Germline values: CDR1 MGHRA, CDR2 YSYEKL. CDR3 in amino acids: CASSQGTGLETQYF. As DNA, the CDR3 is TGCGCCAGCAGCCAAGGGACAGGGCTAGAGACCCAGTACTTC.

The V call is TRBV10-1, the J call TRBJ2-1; D uncertain. The germline CDR1 and CDR2 sequences are WNHNN and SYGVQD (reference sequence). V was clipped by 0 bases and J by 5 bases, with 11 bases between them. The CDR3 runs to 15 residues. The CDR3, as DNA: TGCGCCAGCAGTGAGTCGCTGTCAAGGGACAATGAGCAGTTCTTC. Amino acid sequence: CASSESLSRDNEQFF.

This rearrangement joins TRBV7-9 to TRBJ2-1; the D gene is possibly TRBD1 (5 bases). The CDR3 contains 17 residues. Germline V CDR1 and CDR2: SEHNR, FQNEAQ (reference sequence). Trimming removed 5 bases at V and 9 bases at J, with 26 bases between. The CDR3, as DNA: TGTGCCAGCAGCCGCCGCTCGGTGGGGCCCGGTGTGAGTGAGCAGTTCTTC. Its translation: CASSRRSVGPGVSEQFF.

The chain combines TRBV28 with TRBJ2-5; 8 nucleotides match TRBD1. Germline V CDR1 and CDR2: MDHEN, SYDVKM. Losses at the gene ends were 6 bases for V and 4 bases for J; bases not matched to a gene: 10. The CDR3 totals 15 residues. The CDR3 loop reads CASSFPAGGIETQYF. The CDR3 DNA reads as TGTGCCAGCAGCTTTCCCGCAGGGGGCATAGAGACCCAGTACTTC.

J is TRBJ2-1 and V is TRBV4-1; 7 bases are a match to TRBD2. CDR3 length: 16 amino acids. CDR1 MGHRA and CDR2 YSYEKL come from the germline V gene. Unmatched junction bases numbered 7, after V lost 2 bases and J lost 3 bases. CDR3 DNA: TGCGCCAGCAGCCAATTAGCGGGCAGAAGCTACAATGAGCAGTTCTTC. Its protein is CASSQLAGRSYNEQFF.

The chain couples TRBV9 to TRBJ2-3, with 8 positions matching TRBD2. This CDR3 comprises 16 residues. V trimming: 4 bases; J trimming: 3 bases; junction bases outside the gene matches: 10. Germline assignment: CDR1 SGDLS and CDR2 YYNGEE. The CDR3 loop is CASSIFSGGRTDTQYF. The CDR3 coding sequence is TGTGCCAGCAGCATCTTTTCGGGAGGGAGAACAGATACGCAGTATTTT.

The chain uses TRBV4-3 and TRBJ2-7; D is perhaps TRBD2 (5 bases). CDR1 is LGHNA and CDR2 is YSLEER in the germline V gene. The CDR3 extends over 17 amino acids. The V gene lost 2 bases and the J gene lost 0 bases, with 17 bases spanning the gap. CDR3 region: CASSQPYGLVSSYEQYF. The DNA for the CDR3 is TGCGCCAGCAGCCAACCGTACGGACTGGTAAGCTCCTACGAGCAGTACTTC.

The rearrangement uses TRBV5-6 and TRBJ2-7; D gene ambiguous. The V end was cut by 0 bases, the J end by 0 bases, with 7 bases between. The CDR3 is made up of 14 amino acids. Germline V gives CDR1 SGHDT, CDR2 YYEEEE. The CDR3 protein is CASSLGSNSYEQYF. For the CDR3, the DNA is TGTGCCAGCAGCTTGGGTAGTAACTCCTACGAGCAGTACTTC.

CDR3 in DNA: TGTGCCAGCAGTTCCGGGGCAAACAATCAGCCCCAGCATTTT. Amino acid sequence: CASSSGANNQPQHF. The chain carries TRBV6-5 and TRBJ1-5; D possibly corresponds to TRBD1 (5 bases). Per the germline V gene, CDR1 is MNHEY and CDR2 is SVGAGI. V was clipped by 4 bases and J by 3 bases, with 10 bases between them. This CDR3 contains 14 residues.